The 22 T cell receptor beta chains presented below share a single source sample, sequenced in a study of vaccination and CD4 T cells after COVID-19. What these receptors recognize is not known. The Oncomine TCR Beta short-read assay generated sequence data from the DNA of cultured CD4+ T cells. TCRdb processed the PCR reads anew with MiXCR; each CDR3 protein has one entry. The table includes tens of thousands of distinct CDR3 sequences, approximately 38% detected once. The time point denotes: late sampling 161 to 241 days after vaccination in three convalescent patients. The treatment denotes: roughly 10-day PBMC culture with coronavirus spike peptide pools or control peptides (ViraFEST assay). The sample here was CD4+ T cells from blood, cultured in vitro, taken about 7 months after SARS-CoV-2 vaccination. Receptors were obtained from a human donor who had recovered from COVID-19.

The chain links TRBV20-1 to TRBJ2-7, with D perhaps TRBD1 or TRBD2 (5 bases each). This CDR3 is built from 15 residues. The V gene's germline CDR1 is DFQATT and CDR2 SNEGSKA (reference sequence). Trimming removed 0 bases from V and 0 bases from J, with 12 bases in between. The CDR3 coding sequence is TGCAGTGCTAGAGATTATGGGGACGACTCCTACGAGCAGTACTTC. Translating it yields CSARDYGDDSYEQYF.

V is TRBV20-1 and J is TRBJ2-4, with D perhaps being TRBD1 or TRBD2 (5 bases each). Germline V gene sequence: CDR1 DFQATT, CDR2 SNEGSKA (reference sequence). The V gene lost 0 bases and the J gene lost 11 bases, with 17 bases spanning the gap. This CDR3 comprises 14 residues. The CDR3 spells CSARDRRTGLFQYF. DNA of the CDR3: TGCAGTGCTAGAGATAGGCGTACAGGACTCTTTCAGTACTTC.

The CDR3 reads CASSPQAGEDYGYTF. For the CDR3, the DNA is TGTGCCAGCTCACCCCAAGCGGGTGAGGACTATGGCTACACCTTC. The rearrangement links TRBV18 to TRBJ1-2; D not resolved. There are 15 residues in the CDR3. V was cut by 3 bases and J by 3 bases, with 14 bases left in between. In germline, CDR1 is KGHSH, CDR2 LQKENI.

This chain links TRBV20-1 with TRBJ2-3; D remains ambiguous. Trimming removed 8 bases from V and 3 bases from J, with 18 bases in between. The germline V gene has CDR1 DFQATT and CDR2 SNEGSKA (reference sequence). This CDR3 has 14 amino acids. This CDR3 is CSPKTWFGTDTQYF. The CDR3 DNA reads TGCAGTCCAAAGACGTGGTTCGGGACAGATACGCAGTATTTT.

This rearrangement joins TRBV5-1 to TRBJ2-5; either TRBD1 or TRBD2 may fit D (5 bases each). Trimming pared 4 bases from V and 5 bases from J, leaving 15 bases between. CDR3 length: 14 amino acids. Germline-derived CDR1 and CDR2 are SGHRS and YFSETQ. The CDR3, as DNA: TGCGCCAGCAGCCCCGGGACGCCCGAGGAGACCCAGTACTTC. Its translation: CASSPGTPEETQYF.

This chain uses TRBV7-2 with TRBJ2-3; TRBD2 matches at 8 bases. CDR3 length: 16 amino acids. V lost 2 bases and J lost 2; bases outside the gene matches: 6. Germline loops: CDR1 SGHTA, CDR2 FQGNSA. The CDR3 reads CASSLRAGGLTDTQYF. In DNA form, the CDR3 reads TGTGCCAGCAGCTTACGGGCGGGGGGCCTCACAGATACGCAGTATTTT.

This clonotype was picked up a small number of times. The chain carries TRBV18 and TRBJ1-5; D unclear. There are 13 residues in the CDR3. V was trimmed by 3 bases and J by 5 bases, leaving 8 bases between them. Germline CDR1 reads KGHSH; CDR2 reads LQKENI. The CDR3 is CASSPLEDQPQHF. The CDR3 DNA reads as TGTGCCAGCTCACCCCTAGAGGATCAGCCCCAGCATTTT.

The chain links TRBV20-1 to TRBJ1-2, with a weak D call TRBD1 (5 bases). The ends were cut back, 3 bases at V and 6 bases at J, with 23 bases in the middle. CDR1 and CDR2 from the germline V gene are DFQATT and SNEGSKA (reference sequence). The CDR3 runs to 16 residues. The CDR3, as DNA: TGCAGTGCTAGGGGGAGGGAGGTTCCGGGGGTCGATGGCTACACCTTC. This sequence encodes CSARGREVPGVDGYTF.

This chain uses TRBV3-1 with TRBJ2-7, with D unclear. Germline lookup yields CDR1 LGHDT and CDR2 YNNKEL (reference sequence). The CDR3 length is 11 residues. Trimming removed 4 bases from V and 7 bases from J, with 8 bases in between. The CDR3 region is CASSLVGEQYF. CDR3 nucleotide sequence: TGTGCCAGCAGCCTGGTCGGGGAGCAGTACTTC.

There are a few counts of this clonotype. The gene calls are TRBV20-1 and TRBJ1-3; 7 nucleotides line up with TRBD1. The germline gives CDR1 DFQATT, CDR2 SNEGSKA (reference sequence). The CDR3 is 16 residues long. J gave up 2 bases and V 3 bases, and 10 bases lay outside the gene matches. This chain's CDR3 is CSARPIATGTGNTIYF. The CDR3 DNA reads TGCAGTGCTAGGCCTATCGCGACAGGGACTGGAAACACCATATATTTT.

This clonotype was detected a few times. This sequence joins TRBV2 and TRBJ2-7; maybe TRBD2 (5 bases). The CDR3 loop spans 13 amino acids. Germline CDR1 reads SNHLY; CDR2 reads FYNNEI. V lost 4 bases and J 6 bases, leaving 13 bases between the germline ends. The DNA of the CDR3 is TGTGCCAGCAGTGGGGTCGGGGATATCGAGCAGTACTTC. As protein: CASSGVGDIEQYF.

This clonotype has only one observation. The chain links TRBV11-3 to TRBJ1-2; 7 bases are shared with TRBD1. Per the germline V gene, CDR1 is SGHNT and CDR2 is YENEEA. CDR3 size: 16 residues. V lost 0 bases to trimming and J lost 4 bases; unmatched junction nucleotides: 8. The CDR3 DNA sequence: TGTGCCAGCAGCTTAGAAGGGAGAGGGGGCGTCTATGGCTACACCTTC. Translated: CASSLEGRGGVYGYTF.

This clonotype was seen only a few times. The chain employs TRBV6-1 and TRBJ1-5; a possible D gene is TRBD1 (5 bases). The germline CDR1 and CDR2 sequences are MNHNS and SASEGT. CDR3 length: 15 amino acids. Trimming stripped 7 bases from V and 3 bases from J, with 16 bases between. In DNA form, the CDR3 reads TGTGCCAGCACCGAACCCGACAGTGTCAATCAGCCCCAGCATTTT. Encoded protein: CASTEPDSVNQPQHF.

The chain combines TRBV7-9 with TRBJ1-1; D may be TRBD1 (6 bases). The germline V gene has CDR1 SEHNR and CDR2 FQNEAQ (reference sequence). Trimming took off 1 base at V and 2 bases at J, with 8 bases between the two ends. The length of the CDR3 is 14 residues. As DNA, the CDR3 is TGTGCCAGCAGCTTAGTCAGGGGAAACACTGAAGCTTTCTTT. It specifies CASSLVRGNTEAFF.

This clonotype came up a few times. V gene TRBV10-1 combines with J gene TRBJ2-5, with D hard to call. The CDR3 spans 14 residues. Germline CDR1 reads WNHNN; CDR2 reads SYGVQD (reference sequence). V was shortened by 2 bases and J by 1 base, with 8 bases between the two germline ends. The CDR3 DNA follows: TGCGCCAGCAGTGAGCGGGCAGCCCAAGAGACCCAGTACTTC. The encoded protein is CASSERAAQETQYF.

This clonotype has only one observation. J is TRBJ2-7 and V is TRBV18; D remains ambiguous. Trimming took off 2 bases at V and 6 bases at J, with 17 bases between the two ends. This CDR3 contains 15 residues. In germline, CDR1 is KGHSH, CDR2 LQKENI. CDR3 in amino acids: CASSPSASRSSEQYF. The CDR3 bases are TGTGCCAGCTCACCATCTGCGTCGAGATCTTCCGAGCAGTACTTC.

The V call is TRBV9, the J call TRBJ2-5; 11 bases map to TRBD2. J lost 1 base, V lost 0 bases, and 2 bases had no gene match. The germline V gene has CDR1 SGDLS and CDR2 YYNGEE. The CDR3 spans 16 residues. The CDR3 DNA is TGTGCCAGCAGCGTAGTAGCGGGGGGGACCCAAGAGACCCAGTACTTC. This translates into CASSVVAGGTQETQYF.

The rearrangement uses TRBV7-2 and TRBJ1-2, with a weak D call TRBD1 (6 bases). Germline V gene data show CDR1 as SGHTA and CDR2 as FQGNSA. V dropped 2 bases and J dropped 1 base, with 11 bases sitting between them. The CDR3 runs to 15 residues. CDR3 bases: TGTGCCAGCAGCTTATACAGGGCGATTAACTATGGCTACACCTTC. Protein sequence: CASSLYRAINYGYTF.

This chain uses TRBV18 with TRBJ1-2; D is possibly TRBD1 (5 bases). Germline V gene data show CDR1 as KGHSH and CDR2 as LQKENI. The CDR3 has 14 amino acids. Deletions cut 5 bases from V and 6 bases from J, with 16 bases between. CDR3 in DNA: TGTGCCAGCTCAGAACGGACCAGGGCTAATGGCTACACCTTC. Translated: CASSERTRANGYTF.

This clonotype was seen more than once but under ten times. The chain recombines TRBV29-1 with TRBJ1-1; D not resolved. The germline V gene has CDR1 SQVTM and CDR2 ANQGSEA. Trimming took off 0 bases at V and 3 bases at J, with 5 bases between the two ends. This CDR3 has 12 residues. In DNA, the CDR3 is TGCAGCGTTGAAGACCCTGACACTGAAGCTTTCTTT. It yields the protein CSVEDPDTEAFF.

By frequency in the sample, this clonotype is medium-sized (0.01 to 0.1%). CDR3 residues: CASSLGQDYGYTF. CDR3 DNA: TGTGCCAGCAGCTTAGGGCAGGACTATGGCTACACCTTC. The chain has TRBV7-6 and TRBJ1-2; no clear D. Deletions cut 1 base from V and 3 bases from J, with 6 bases between. This CDR3 is 13 amino acids long. Germline V CDR1 and CDR2: SGHVS, FNYEAQ.

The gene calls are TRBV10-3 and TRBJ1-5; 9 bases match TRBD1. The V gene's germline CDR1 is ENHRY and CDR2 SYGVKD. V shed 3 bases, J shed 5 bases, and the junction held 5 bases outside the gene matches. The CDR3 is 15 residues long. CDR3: CAISEWDRDDQPQHF. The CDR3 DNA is TGTGCCATCAGTGAATGGGACAGGGACGATCAGCCCCAGCATTTT.